The 12 T cell receptor beta chains given below trace back to one sample, sequenced in a study of T-cell reconstitution after alpha-beta-depleted transplantation in children. Library preparation (for TCRbeta) was performed with unique molecular identifiers. TCRdb re-called the PCR reads through MiXCR, storing one row per CDR3 protein. This sample yields hundreds of thousands of distinct CDR3 sequences, of which 12% are seen a single time; about 5% belongs to the top ten. The sequencing here drew on PBMCs from the stem cell graft donor, taken from the stem cell graft. All receptors come from a human donor who donated a stem cell graft to a child with combined immunodeficiency.

This clonotype was counted only a few times. The V gene is TRBV7-3, the J gene TRBJ2-2; 8 bases are shared with TRBD1. V lost 4 bases to trimming and J lost 5 bases; unmatched junction nucleotides: 6. CDR3 length: 15 amino acids. Germline lookup yields CDR1 SGHTA and CDR2 FQGTGA. As DNA, the CDR3 is TGTGCCAGCAGCTCAACACAGGGGGGTACCGGGGAGCTGTTTTTT. Its translation: CASSSTQGGTGELFF.

This clonotype was seen just once. Lacking the conserved final phenylalanine or tryptophan, this CDR3 likely reflects a read error. The rearrangement joins TRBV9 to TRBJ1-1, with D uncertain. This CDR3 contains 13 residues. From germline, CDR1 is SGDLS and CDR2 YYNGEE. The V end lost 4 bases, the J end lost 1 base, and 8 bases lay between the germline ends. Written as DNA, the CDR3 is TGTGCCAGCAGCTACGCCCAGAACACTGAAGCTTTCTAT. This encodes CASSYAQNTEAFY.

The table lists this clonotype with many counts. The chain uses TRBV7-2 and TRBJ2-3, with 7 bases matching TRBD2. The V gene's germline CDR1 is SGHTA and CDR2 FQGNSA. This CDR3 has 14 residues. Trimming cost V 4 bases and J 5 bases; bases outside gene matches: 6. The CDR3 reads CASSSGRAGDTQYF. In DNA form, the CDR3 reads TGTGCCAGCAGCTCAGGGAGGGCTGGAGATACGCAGTATTTT.

This clonotype was observed a single time. The V gene is TRBV19, the J gene TRBJ1-6; D is perhaps TRBD1 (5 bases). This CDR3 spans 14 amino acids. Germline loops: CDR1 LNHDA, CDR2 SQIVND (reference sequence). The V gene lost 3 bases and the J gene lost 7 bases, with 10 bases spanning the gap. CDR3 amino acids: CASSIAGQNSPLHF. The CDR3 bases are TGTGCCAGTAGTATTGCGGGGCAGAATTCACCCCTCCACTTT.

The chain links TRBV12-3 or TRBV12-4 to TRBJ1-4; D might be TRBD1 (6 bases). V shed 4 bases and J shed 13 bases, with 16 bases lying between them. This CDR3 region has 13 residues. The CDR3 DNA reads as TGTGCCAGCAGTTATGTACAGGGCTTGGGACTGTTTTTT. It is translated as CASSYVQGLGLFF.

This clonotype was observed a handful of times. V usage is TRBV6-5 and J usage is TRBJ2-5, with D possibly being TRBD2 (5 bases). Trimming removed 4 bases at V and 5 bases at J, with 14 bases between. The CDR3 consists of 14 residues. Germline assignment: CDR1 MNHEY and CDR2 SVGAGI. The CDR3 DNA reads as TGTGCCAGCAGTTCAGGACTGGCCGTGGAGACCCAGTACTTC. Translation: CASSSGLAVETQYF.

There are many counts of this clonotype. CDR3 amino acids: CASSLAPDRAPPYNEQFF. The DNA of the CDR3 is TGCGCCAGCAGCTTGGCGCCCGACAGGGCTCCCCCCTACAATGAGCAGTTCTTC. The chain employs TRBV5-1 and TRBJ2-1; 7 positions match TRBD1. Germline trimming cut 0 bases from V and 2 bases from J; bases unmatched to any gene: 11. This CDR3 region has 18 residues. Germline CDR1 SGHRS, CDR2 YFSETQ.

This clonotype was observed a handful of times. V usage is TRBV6-1 and J usage is TRBJ2-7, with 12 nucleotides matching TRBD2. The V segment lost 7 bases and the J segment 2 bases; nucleotides outside the gene matches: 3. The germline gives CDR1 MNHNS, CDR2 SASEGT. The CDR3 consists of 14 residues. The CDR3 sequence: CASIRTSGTYEQYF. The CDR3 DNA follows: TGTGCCAGCATCCGGACTAGCGGGACCTACGAGCAGTACTTC.

This clonotype was detected a few times. The chain links TRBV7-8 to TRBJ2-7; D may be TRBD1 (6 bases). Germline V lookup: CDR1 SGHVS, CDR2 FQNEAQ. This CDR3 is 14 amino acids long. V lost 2 bases to trimming and J lost 2 bases, with 10 bases between them. The CDR3 is CASSLYEGAYEQYF. The CDR3 coding sequence is TGTGCCAGCAGCTTATATGAGGGGGCCTACGAGCAGTACTTC.

V is TRBV9 and J is TRBJ2-3, with 8 positions matching TRBD2. V shed 3 bases, J shed 4 bases, and the junction held 10 bases outside the gene matches. The germline CDR1 and CDR2 sequences are SGDLS and YYNGEE. This CDR3 region has 16 residues. In DNA, the CDR3 is TGTGCCAGCAGCGCCGTCTTCGGGGGGGCCGCAGATACGCAGTATTTT. Translated, it gives CASSAVFGGAADTQYF.

V is TRBV11-2 and J is TRBJ2-1, with D unclear. V was shortened by 5 bases and J by 2 bases, with 10 bases between the two germline ends. CDR1 SGHAT and CDR2 FQNNGV come from the germline V gene. CDR3 size: 14 residues. This CDR3 is CASSPDGAYNEQFF. The CDR3 coding sequence is TGTGCCAGCAGCCCCGACGGCGCCTACAATGAGCAGTTCTTC.

This clonotype turned up a few times. This chain links TRBV7-2 with TRBJ1-2, with D unresolved. Germline CDR1 and CDR2: SGHTA and FQGNSA. V lost 0 bases and J 4 bases, leaving 12 bases between the germline ends. This CDR3 region has 15 residues. The CDR3 sequence: CASSLAWVTPYGYTF. CDR3 DNA sequence: TGTGCCAGCAGCTTAGCGTGGGTCACGCCCTATGGCTACACCTTC.